Presented here are 9 T cell receptor beta chains from one specimen sequenced in a study of blood T cell repertoires in COVID-19. Clones were read by immunoSEQ multiplex PCR, and TCRdb kept only the in-frame ones, dropping some. The data hold about 170,000 clones, with about 88% observed a single time. Specimen: peripheral blood. These receptors originate from a woman of 80 years or more with COVID-19, enrolled during active disease.

V is TRBV19 and J is TRBJ2-7; 9 nucleotides align to TRBD1. Germline V gene sequence: CDR1 LNHDA, CDR2 SQIVND (reference sequence). With V trimmed by 10 bases and J by 9 bases, 10 bases remained unmatched. CDR3 length: 12 amino acids. CDR3 coding DNA: TGTGCCACCGCAGGACAGGGGACGAGGCAGTACTTC. Translation gives CATAGQGTRQYF.

CDR3 sequence reads: CAAGALSYEQYF. The CDR3 DNA is TGTGCGGCGGGGGCACTATCCTACGAGCAGTACTTC. The chain links TRBV2 to TRBJ2-7, with D possibly matching TRBD2 (7 bases). CDR1 is SNHLY, CDR2 FYNNEI, per germline. This CDR3 contains 12 residues.

This rearrangement joins TRBV15 to TRBJ2-1, with D unresolved. The V gene's germline CDR1 is LNHNV and CDR2 YYDKDF (reference sequence). V was shortened by 0 bases and J by 6 bases, with 6 bases between the two germline ends. The CDR3 is made up of 13 amino acids. This CDR3 is CATSRDVGNEQFF. CDR3 DNA: TGTGCCACCAGCAGAGATGTCGGCAATGAGCAGTTCTTC. The variable domain in full, completed from reference TRBV15 and TRBJ2-1, reads DAMVIQNPRYQVTQFGKPVTLSCSQTLNHNVMYWYQQKSSQAPKLLFHYYDKDFNNEADTPDNFQSRRPNTSFCFLDIRSPGLGDTAMYLCATSRDVGNEQFFGPGTRLTVL.

The chain is built from TRBV5-1 and TRBJ2-7; 7 positions agree with TRBD1. V trimming: 4 bases; J trimming: 1 base; junction bases outside the gene matches: 2. In germline, CDR1 is SGHRS, CDR2 YFSETQ. This CDR3 comprises 13 residues. The CDR3 region has the DNA TGCGCCAGCAGCCCGACAGGGTCCTACGAGCAGTACTTC. This gives the protein CASSPTGSYEQYF.

The genes are TRBV3-1 (or the pseudogene TRBV3-2) and TRBJ1-1; TRBD1 agrees at 12 bases. Germline V gives CDR1 LGHDT, CDR2 YNNKEL (reference sequence). Trimming removed 7 bases from V and 3 bases from J; junction bases left unmatched: 6. This CDR3 contains 15 residues. CDR3 protein: CASTPGTGGDTEAFF. Here the CDR3 DNA reads TGTGCCAGCACCCCCGGGACAGGGGGCGACACTGAAGCTTTCTTT.

The V and J genes are TRBV10-3 and TRBJ1-6; D uncertain. The V gene lost 6 bases and the J gene lost 10 bases, with 10 bases spanning the gap. The CDR3 runs 12 residues. Per germline, CDR1 ENHRY and CDR2 SYGVKD. In DNA, the CDR3 is TGTGCCATCAGGGGGAGGGAATCACCCCTCCACTTT. Its translation is CAIRGRESPLHF.

The chain employs TRBV29-1 and TRBJ1-3, with a possible D match to TRBD1 (6 bases). The CDR3 spans 16 residues. Looked up from germline, CDR1 is SQVTM and CDR2 is ANQGSEA. The V gene lost 5 bases and the J gene lost 3 bases, with 20 bases spanning the gap. The CDR3 region has the DNA TGCAGCGTTTCCCGTTCAGGGGCAGCCGGTGGAAACACCATATATTTT. This encodes CSVSRSGAAGGNTIYF.

This clone showed up just once. This chain links TRBV9 with TRBJ2-2; D perhaps matches TRBD1 (7 bases). Trimming left V 8 bases short and J 1 base short, with 15 bases between. Germline V gives CDR1 SGDLS, CDR2 YYNGEE. CDR3 length: 15 amino acids. CDR3 coding DNA: TGTGCCAGTCGGAGGGACAGAGTGAACACCGGGGAGCTGTTTTTT. This sequence encodes CASRRDRVNTGELFF.

The chain combines TRBV3-1 (or the pseudogene TRBV3-2) with TRBJ1-3, with D uncertain. CDR3 length: 15 residues. Germline V lookup: CDR1 LGHDT, CDR2 YNNKEL (reference sequence). The V end was cut by 5 bases, the J end by 2 bases, with 13 bases between. In DNA form, the CDR3 reads TGTGCCAGCAGCGATTCGTACAGTACTGGAAACACCATATATTTT. Encoded protein: CASSDSYSTGNTIYF.